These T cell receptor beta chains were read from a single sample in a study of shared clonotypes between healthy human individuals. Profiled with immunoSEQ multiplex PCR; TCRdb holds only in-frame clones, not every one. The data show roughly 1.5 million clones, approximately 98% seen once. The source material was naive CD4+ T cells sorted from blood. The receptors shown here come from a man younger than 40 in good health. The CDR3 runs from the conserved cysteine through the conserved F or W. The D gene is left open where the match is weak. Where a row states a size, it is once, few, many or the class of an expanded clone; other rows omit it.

CASSLDRANTEAFF | TGTGCCAGCAGCTTAGACAGAGCTAACACTGAAGCTTTCTTT | - | - | TRBJ1-1 | TRBV11-2
CSVEVFQGPGNTIYF | TGCAGCGTTGAAGTGTTCCAGGGCCCTGGAAACACCATATATTTT | - | - | TRBJ1-3 | TRBV29-1
CASSFQETSYEQYF | TGTGCCAGCAGTTTCCAGGAGACTTCCTACGAGCAGTACTTC | - | - | TRBJ2-7 | TRBV6-5
CASMRTPNTGELFF | TGTGCCAGCATGAGGACTCCGAACACCGGGGAGCTGTTTTTT | - | - | TRBJ2-2 | TRBV6-1
CASSQDRGDTGELFF | TGCGCCAGCAGCCAAGACCGAGGCGACACCGGGGAGCTGTTTTTT | - | - | TRBJ2-2 | TRBV4-3
CASSLGGRQGPNLQHNEQFF | TGCGCCAGCAGCTTGGGAGGGCGACAGGGGCCCAATCTTCAACACAATGAGCAGTTCTTC | TRBD1 | once | TRBJ2-1 | TRBV5-1
CASSKGAGTDTQYF | TGTGCCAGCAGCAAGGGGGCGGGCACAGATACGCAGTATTTT | TRBD1 | - | TRBJ2-3 | TRBV5-6
CSTGSNTEAFF | TGCTCTACGGGATCGAACACTGAAGCTTTCTTT | - | - | TRBJ1-1 | TRBV28
CASSHRQDHYTF | TGTGCCAGCAGCCACCGACAGGATCACTACACCTTC | - | - | TRBJ1-2 | TRBV7-2
CASSLPNQGTPYEQYF | TGCGCCAGCAGCTTACCGAACCAGGGGACTCCCTACGAGCAGTACTTC | - | - | TRBJ2-7 | TRBV5-1
CAISEGPTDTQYF | TGTGCCATCAGTGAGGGCCCGACAGATACGCAGTATTTT | - | - | TRBJ2-3 | TRBV10-3
CASSLGVGGHTDTQYF | TGTGCCAGCAGCTTAGGGGTGGGGGGGCACACAGATACGCAGTATTTT | - | - | TRBJ2-3 | TRBV7-2
CASSQGQGTPNEQFF | TGCGCCAGCAGCCAAGGACAGGGGACGCCCAATGAGCAGTTCTTC | TRBD1 | - | TRBJ2-1 | TRBV4-3
CASSVFPGRMAEAFF | TGTGCCAGCAGCGTTTTTCCGGGGCGGATGGCTGAAGCTTTCTTT | - | - | TRBJ1-1 | TRBV9
CAREQPVGTQYF | TGTGCCAGAGAACAGCCGGTGGGGACCCAGTACTTC | - | - | TRBJ2-5 | TRBV2
CASSLGRDRSVAKNIQYF | TGTGCCAGCAGCTTGGGCCGGGACCGGAGCGTAGCCAAAAACATTCAGTACTTC | - | once | TRBJ2-4 | TRBV7-8
CASSLGREWSKNIQYF | TGTGCCAGCAGCTTAGGGCGGGAGTGGTCCAAAAACATTCAGTACTTC | TRBD2 | - | TRBJ2-4 | TRBV11-3
CASSVTYEQYF | TGTGCCAGCAGCGTGACCTACGAGCAGTACTTC | - | - | TRBJ2-7 | TRBV7-2
CASSLDPGQFSYGYTF | TGTGCCAGCAGCTTGGATCCAGGGCAGTTTAGCTATGGCTACACCTTC | - | - | TRBJ1-2 | TRBV5-8
CASSLGLATGELFF | TGTGCCAGCAGCTTGGGACTAGCAACCGGGGAGCTGTTTTTT | TRBD2 | once | TRBJ2-2 | TRBV13
CASSFLPGQGYGYTF | TGTGCCAGCAGTTTTCTGCCCGGACAGGGATATGGCTACACCTTC | TRBD1 | - | TRBJ1-2 | TRBV28
CATQVGVGETQYF | TGTGCCACTCAAGTGGGGGTCGGAGAGACCCAGTACTTC | - | - | TRBJ2-5 | TRBV18
CASSLDPRNGYTF | TGTGCCAGCAGCTTGGACCCCAGGAATGGCTACACCTTC | - | - | TRBJ1-2 | TRBV5-4
CASSAGPSTDTQYF | TGTGCCAGCTCAGCGGGACCCAGCACAGATACGCAGTATTTT | - | - | TRBJ2-3 | TRBV18
CASSPFPPPQNYGYTF | TGTGCCAGCAGTCCGTTCCCCCCACCCCAAAACTATGGCTACACCTTC | - | - | TRBJ1-2 | TRBV6-4
CASSSTGRTTDTQYF | TGTGCCAGCAGTTCCACGGGACGGACCACAGATACGCAGTATTTT | - | - | TRBJ2-3 | TRBV27
CASSEAARLNTGELFF | TGTGCCAGCAGTGAAGCGGCCCGGCTAAACACCGGGGAGCTGTTTTTT | - | - | TRBJ2-2 | TRBV6-1
CASGSFGFMNTEAFF | TGTGCTAGTGGCTCCTTTGGTTTCATGAACACTGAAGCTTTCTTT | - | - | TRBJ1-1 | TRBV12-5
CASSLAVLTGTNYEQYF | TGCGCCAGCAGCTTGGCGGTCTTAACAGGGACGAACTACGAGCAGTACTTC | - | - | TRBJ2-7 | TRBV5-1
CASTTTAATTEAFF | TGTGCCAGCACCACAACCGCCGCGACCACTGAAGCTTTCTTT | - | - | TRBJ1-1 | TRBV11-2
CASSLPEGNTEAFF | TGTGCCAGCAGCCTACCAGAGGGGAACACTGAAGCTTTCTTT | - | - | TRBJ1-1 | TRBV9
CASSLVVGSGNTEAFF | TGCGCCAGCAGCTTGGTTGTCGGGAGTGGAAACACTGAAGCTTTCTTT | - | - | TRBJ1-1 | TRBV5-1
CASSQLAGGYNEQFF | TGTGCCAGCAGTCAACTAGCGGGAGGGTACAATGAGCAGTTCTTC | TRBD2 | - | TRBJ2-1 | TRBV14
CASSPPGTDQAFF | TGTGCCAGCAGTCCCCCGGGGACTGACCAAGCTTTCTTT | - | - | TRBJ1-1 | TRBV28
CASRTGGSYEQYF | TGCGCCAGCAGGACAGGGGGTAGTTACGAGCAGTACTTC | TRBD1 | - | TRBJ2-7 | TRBV10-2
CASGGLAADNEQFF | TGTGCCAGCGGGGGACTAGCGGCAGACAATGAGCAGTTCTTC | TRBD2 | - | TRBJ2-1 | TRBV9
CASSSGESYEQYF | TGTGCTAGCAGTTCAGGGGAATCCTACGAGCAGTACTTC | - | once | TRBJ2-7 | TRBV7-7
CASSPPGQGAILFF | TGTGCCAGCAGTCCCCCGGGACAGGGGGCAATACTGTTTTTT | TRBD1 | - | TRBJ1-4 | TRBV28
CASSISGIRHQPQHF | TGTGCCAGCAGTATATCAGGAATCCGCCATCAGCCCCAGCATTTT | - | - | TRBJ1-5 | TRBV27
CASSLAGTPGRGTDTQYF | TGCGCCAGCAGCTTGGCCGGGACTCCTGGAAGGGGCACAGATACGCAGTATTTT | - | - | TRBJ2-3 | TRBV5-1
CASSPTTLAGGSNEQFF | TGTGCCAGCAGCCCAACTACCCTAGCGGGAGGTTCCAATGAGCAGTTCTTC | TRBD2 | - | TRBJ2-1 | TRBV5-4
CASSRGQGGELFF | TGTGCCAGCAGCCGCGGACAGGGCGGGGAGCTGTTTTTT | TRBD1 | - | TRBJ2-2 | TRBV7-9
CASSPDSGNEQFF | TGTGCCAGCTCACCCGATTCGGGAAATGAGCAGTTCTTC | - | - | TRBJ2-1 | TRBV18
CASGATNGELFF | TGCGCCAGCGGTGCTACGAACGGGGAGCTGTTTTTT | - | - | TRBJ2-2 | TRBV10-2
CASSFKGTSGRKGKETQYF | TGTGCCAGCAGTTTTAAGGGGACTAGCGGGAGGAAGGGGAAAGAGACCCAGTACTTC | TRBD2 | - | TRBJ2-5 | TRBV27
CASSVARAPTDTQYF | TGTGCCAGCAGCGTAGCTAGGGCCCCCACAGATACGCAGTATTTT | - | - | TRBJ2-3 | TRBV9
CASSVAQADTQYF | TGTGCCAGCAGCGTAGCTCAAGCAGATACGCAGTATTTT | - | - | TRBJ2-3 | TRBV9
CASSPPVNTEAFF | TGTGCCAGCTCACCACCGGTGAACACTGAAGCTTTCTTT | - | - | TRBJ1-1 | TRBV18
CASSFDSYNEQFF | TGTGCCAGCAGTTTTGACAGTTACAATGAGCAGTTCTTC | - | few | TRBJ2-1 | TRBV28
CASSQGLAGGGDTQYF | TGCGCCAGCAGCCAAGGACTAGCGGGAGGCGGAGATACGCAGTATTTT | TRBD2 | - | TRBJ2-3 | TRBV4-3
CASSFLYGELFF | TGTGCCAGCAGTTTCCTCTACGGGGAGCTGTTTTTT | - | - | TRBJ2-2 | TRBV27
CASSQDQIGSYEQYF | TGCGCCAGCAGCCAAGATCAGATAGGGTCATACGAGCAGTACTTC | - | - | TRBJ2-7 | TRBV4-3
CASRWGTGGKISEKLFF | TGTGCCAGCAGATGGGGTACAGGGGGCAAGATCAGTGAAAAACTGTTTTTT | TRBD1 | - | TRBJ1-4 | TRBV28
CASSLGSRDRGLTNTEAFF | TGTGCCAGCAGCCTCGGGTCCCGGGACAGGGGGCTTACGAACACTGAAGCTTTCTTT | TRBD1 | - | TRBJ1-1 | TRBV7-7
CASRGNIIQETQYF | TGTGCCTCCAGGGGGAATATCATCCAAGAGACCCAGTACTTC | TRBD1 | - | TRBJ2-5 | TRBV6-5
CASILGGTFGGEAFF | - | - | once | TRBJ1-1 | TRBV28
CASSTGTIQETQYF | TGTGCCAGTAGTACCGGGACTATCCAAGAGACCCAGTACTTC | TRBD2 | - | TRBJ2-5 | TRBV19